This T cell receptor (beta chain) was sequenced in a study of early T cells in non-severe SARS-CoV-2 infection (TCRdb year 2021). About the investigation overall: TCR sequencing used bulk RNA from unsorted whole blood, so alpha and beta chains could not be paired. The full study reports these points: VDJdb matching was skewed toward anti-spike CD8 responses and likely underestimated virus-specific expansions by missing private and CD4 specificities.

At least ten counts were recorded for this clonotype. Its specific antigen is unknown. No qualities accompany the bases; no much larger clone lies one base away. The CDR3 runs 13 residues from the cysteine to the phenylalanine. CDR3 DNA only is kept here, 39 bases in frame from base 1. Trimming costs V 5 bases and J 6 bases, and their ends lie 10 bases apart. The germline V gene supplies CDR1 SGHTA and CDR2 FQGTGA. Set within a cohort of healthcare workers in London, UK, this nested case-control study involved weekly PCR testing of nasopharyngeal swabs along with blood sampling. Healthcare workers were enrolled in the week of the UK lockdown, from 23 to 31 March 2020, and were followed every week for up to roughly 15 weeks. The receptor library was made with 5' RACE. The sequencing machine was a NextSeq 500. The TCR library protocol attached unique molecular identifiers to individual cDNA molecules to correct for sequencing error and PCR bias. TCR alpha and beta chains were both sequenced, and the abundances of alpha and beta sequences in each sample were closely correlated with each other. Per the authors' processing: V gene, J gene and CDR3 annotation of TCR sequences was performed with Decombinator V4. Expanded TCRs were defined as changing significantly between any two time points under a Poisson model with p below 0.0001. TCR abundances were normalised to the total number of TCRs sequenced per sample and expressed as counts per million. TRAV1-2 paired with TRAJ12, TRAJ20 or TRAJ33 defined MAIT TCRs, while TRAV10 paired with TRAJ18 defined iNKT TCRs. VDJdb, accessed on 1 November 2021, was searched for TCRs annotated for CMV, EBV and SARS-CoV-2, and TCRs annotated for more than one antigen were excluded. TCRdb reran the public reads through fastp at Q25 and MiXCR, keeping productive beta chains. Records with the same CDR3 protein are collapsed into one entry carrying the most frequent genes and DNA. For this entry, the V and J calls and clone size follow TCRdb and not the study's own pipeline. A total of some 50,000 distinct CDR3 sequences appear in this sample, 5.6% of them only once. The ten most abundant clones make up about 4.4% of the sample.

The source is an adult who was a healthcare worker with PCR-confirmed SARS-CoV-2 infection or an uninfected control (not recorded which). The chain couples TRBV7-3 to TRBJ2-2; the D segment cannot be called with confidence. The sequencing sample was made of whole blood. The nucleotide sequence reads TGTGCCAGCAGCAGACTCCTTGCCGGGGAGCTGTTTTTT. Its amino acids are CASSRLLAGELFF. The CDR3, completed at both ends by the reference TRBV7-3 and TRBJ2-2 genes, gives the full variable domain GAGVSQTPSNKVTEKGKYVELRCDPISGHTALYWYRQSLGQGPEFLIYFQGTGAADDSGLPNDRFFAVRPEGSVSTLKIQRTERGDSAVYLCASSRLLAGELFFGEGSRLTVL.